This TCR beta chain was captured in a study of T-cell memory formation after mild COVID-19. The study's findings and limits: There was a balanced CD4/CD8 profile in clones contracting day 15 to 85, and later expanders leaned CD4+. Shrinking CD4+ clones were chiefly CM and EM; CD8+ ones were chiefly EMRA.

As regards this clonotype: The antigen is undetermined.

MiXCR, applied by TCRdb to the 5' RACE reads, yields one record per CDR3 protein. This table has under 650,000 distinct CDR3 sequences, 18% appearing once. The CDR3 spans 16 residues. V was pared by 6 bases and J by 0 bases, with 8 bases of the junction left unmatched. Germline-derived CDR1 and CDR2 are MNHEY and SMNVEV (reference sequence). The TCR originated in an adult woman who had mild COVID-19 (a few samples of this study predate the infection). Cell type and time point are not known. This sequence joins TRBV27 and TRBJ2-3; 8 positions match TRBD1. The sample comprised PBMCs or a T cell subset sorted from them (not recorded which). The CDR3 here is CASSRTGFSSTDTQYF. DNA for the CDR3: TGTGCCAGCAGCCGGACAGGGTTTTCTAGCACAGATACGCAGTATTTT.